This T cell receptor (beta chain) originates from a study of T cell repertoires in ileal Crohn's disease. This table comes from immunoSEQ multiplex PCR, and its TCRdb copy is limited to in-frame clones, with some not included. The data show approximately 13,000 clones, about three quarters seen once. This clone was picked up a small number of times. The ends lost 0 bases at V and 0 bases at J; junction bases unmatched: 8. This CDR3 comprises 18 residues. Looked up from germline, CDR1 is LNHNV and CDR2 is YYDKDF (reference sequence). Indicated time point: neoterminal ileum biopsy at postoperative endoscopy, about 6 months after surgery.

The chain is built from TRBV15 and TRBJ2-7; TRBD1 matches at 10 bases. Sequencing input: ileal tissue. The TCR was taken from an adult with Crohn's disease. DNA for the CDR3: TGTGCCACCAGCAGAGATTTAAGGGACAGGGGCCCCTCCTACGAGCAGTACTTC. Its translation: CATSRDLRDRGPSYEQYF.